In its sample, the clone carrying this TCR beta chain was seen a few times. Its target is unknown. The junction differs from germline at one of its ends, possibly a read error. The data belong to a study of cytomegalovirus exposure and HLA in healthy donors. General observations from the study: Several V segments, TRBV6-2 and TRBV6-3 among them, could not be told apart and were dropped.

Amplification used 60 Vbeta primers and 13 Jbeta primers. Clones were read by immunoSEQ multiplex PCR, and TCRdb kept only the in-frame ones, dropping some. Among 150,000 to 200,000 clones listed, roughly 78% were seen once. Germline CDR1 is SGHTA and CDR2 is FQGNSA. This CDR3 comprises 15 residues. The clonotype was recovered from a boy aged 5-17 years in good health and CMV-seronegative. The chain is built from TRBV7-2 and TRBJ1-4; TRBD1 aligns across 10 bases. Source material: PBMCs. The CDR3, as DNA: TGTGCCAGCAGCCGACAGGGGGCCCCTAAGGAAAAACTGTTTTTT. Translated, it gives CASSRQGAPKEKLFF.